These 8 T cell receptor beta chains originate from one sample sequenced in a study of control samples from healthy donors and cancer patients (dated by TCRdb to the early 2020s). Preparation of the library involved the immunoSEQ multiplex PCR assay. TCRdb holds this immuneACCESS table with in-frame rearrangements only. Some clones are missing; in checked studies, unresolved V genes explain under half, and the rest has no known cause. This sample has approximately 74,000 clones in its table, and about 94% of those were observed once. The leading ten clones occupy roughly 3% of the sample. Sequencing used blood. The source is a woman in her thirties in good health.

This CDR3 reads CASKQEHQETQYF. The CDR3 nucleotides are TGTGCCTCCAAGCAGGAACACCAAGAGACCCAGTACTTC. The rearrangement uses TRBV2 and TRBJ2-5; D ambiguous. The germline CDR1 and CDR2 sequences are SNHLY and FYNNEI. This CDR3 has 13 residues. The V and J ends lost 11 bases and 0 bases respectively, with 13 bases between them. Using reference TRBV2 and TRBJ2-5 for the parts outside the CDR3, the full variable domain is EPEVTQTPSHQVTQMGQEVILRCVPISNHLYFYWYRQILGQKVEFLVSFYNNEISEKSEIFDDQFSVERPDGSNFTLKIRSTKLEDSAMYFCASKQEHQETQYFGPGTRLLVL.

The V call is TRBV28, the J call TRBJ1-2; 7 nucleotides match TRBD1. V lost 5 bases, J lost 4 bases, and 7 bases stayed unmatched. Germline assignment: CDR1 MDHEN and CDR2 SYDVKM. The length of the CDR3 is 14 residues. The CDR3 nucleotides are TGTGCCAGCAGTATCGCCGGGACAGCCTATGGCTACACCTTC. Protein product: CASSIAGTAYGYTF.

The chain uses TRBV12-3 or TRBV12-4 and TRBJ1-4; D call uncertain. The CDR3 is 13 residues long. V was trimmed by 6 bases and J by 7 bases, leaving 12 bases between them. The CDR3 DNA sequence: TGTGCCAGCAGCCGCCAACGGGGTGAAAAACTGTTTTTT. Encoded protein: CASSRQRGEKLFF.

The rearrangement links TRBV7-9 to TRBJ1-3, with D tentatively TRBD1 (5 bases). Trimming stripped 6 bases from V and 0 bases from J, with 24 bases between. The CDR3 spans 19 residues. CDR1 and CDR2 (germline): SEHNR, FQNEAQ (reference sequence). In DNA form, the CDR3 reads TGTGCCAGCAGTTATTCAGACCCCCGGGGCGGGAGCTCTGGAAACACCATATATTTT. Translation gives CASSYSDPRGGSSGNTIYF.

This clone appeared a single time. The J gene is TRBJ2-1, the V gene TRBV7-9; D gene uncertain. The germline V gene has CDR1 SEHNR and CDR2 FQNEAQ (reference sequence). The CDR3 is 11 amino acids. Trimming left V 8 bases short and J 3 bases short, with 5 bases between. This chain's CDR3 is CASHFYNEQFF. DNA for the CDR3: TGTGCCAGCCATTTCTACAATGAGCAGTTCTTC.

V gene TRBV7-8 combines with J gene TRBJ1-3; 8 bases map to TRBD1. The V gene end was trimmed by 2 bases and the J gene end by 0 bases; junction bases not matched to a gene: 12. Germline V gene lookup returns CDR1 SGHVS and CDR2 FQNEAQ. The CDR3 is 19 amino acids. The DNA for the CDR3 is TGTGCCAGCAGCTTAAGGGGCGGACAGGGAGGAAGCTCTGGAAACACCATATATTTT. Translated: CASSLRGGQGGSSGNTIYF.

CDR3 in amino acids: CSVGRSGGADEQFF. The CDR3 nucleotides are TGCAGCGTAGGGCGGAGCGGGGGTGCGGATGAGCAGTTCTTC. V and J are TRBV29-1 and TRBJ2-1, with 8 bases aligning to TRBD2. Looked up from germline, CDR1 is SQVTM and CDR2 is ANQGSEA. The CDR3 is 14 amino acids. The V segment lost 6 bases and the J segment 8 bases; nucleotides outside the gene matches: 12.

The CDR3 coding sequence is TGTGCCAGTAGTATTCGGATTATAGGCACTGAAGCTTTCTTT. Protein product: CASSIRIIGTEAFF. This chain links TRBV19 with TRBJ1-1; D is unresolved. Germline CDR1 reads LNHDA; CDR2 reads SQIVND (reference sequence). The CDR3 totals 14 residues. V gave up 3 bases and J gave up 4 bases, with 12 bases separating them.